The T cell receptor beta chain described here comes from a study of shared clonotypes between healthy human individuals (dated by TCRdb to about 2020). As for the study more broadly: The cohort comprised a couple of women and a few men aged 18 to 49 years. To estimate repertoire size and how much clonotype sharing occurs between individuals, the study deeply sequenced the blood TCR repertoires of about 5 healthy adults. Different laboratories and diverse techniques were used to prepare libraries and sequence TCR repertoires, to increase sequencing depth and limit assay-specific biases. Between about 0.85 and 9.5 billion PBMCs per donor were obtained by leukapheresis.

As regards this clone: The target of this receptor is not known. Within one base of it there is no much larger clone, and no base qualities were kept.

Using the deep immunoSEQ assay, multiplex PCR amplified TCR CDR3 regions from genomic DNA. Extracted genomic DNA from each cell subset was spread evenly across all wells of several immunoSEQ 96-well plates, with each plate serving as a replicate. Each replicate PCR for unsorted PBMC received 250 to 300 ng genomic DNA, equal to approximately 30,000 T cell genomes. Ten immunoSEQ deep assay plates were used to sequence unsorted PBMC genomic DNA. Purified libraries were measured with a Qubit 3.0 fluorometer, size-checked on a Bioanalyzer 2100, and measured again with the KAPA Library Quantification kit. Every immunoSEQ 96-well plate was sequenced on a separate single-read 150-cycle Illumina NextSeq 550 flow cell. The source study handled its data this way. Because only junctional sequences without quality scores were contained in the immunoSEQ output, filtering matching that applied to full-length reads could not be performed. Sequences were annotated with PyIR, a Python wrapper for IgBLAST v1.9, using IMGT germline references to assign V/J genes and CDR3. Reads were removed for weak V/J assignments (E-value above 1e-6), missing CDR3, stop codons, out-of-frame junctions, or ambiguous translated residues. A V3J clonotype was defined by an identical inferred V gene, J gene, and CDR3 amino acid sequence. Percentage overlap between repertoires was calculated by dividing the number of shared unique clonotypes by the size of the smaller repertoire. Richness of each repertoire was evaluated using RTK rarefaction, the Chao1 estimator, and Recon v2.1 estimates of unobserved clonotypes. As stored in TCRdb, this immuneACCESS dataset retains in-frame rearrangements with V and J assigned. A fraction of the clones does not appear; measured against another copy, unresolved V genes explain less than half of the discrepancy, and the remainder lacks a known reason. V and J calls plus clone size are reproduced from that table; the DNA served to infer D and trimming. The sample has 400,000 to 500,000 clones on record, around 80% of them singletons. The ten largest clones add up to around 12% of the sample.

The paper's findings and limits, for the study overall: Sampling was restricted to blood, and TCR repertoires in tissue are likely to differ from TCR repertoires in blood. Pairwise subsampling led to the expectation that sequencing depth would affect the degree of clonotype sharing among donors. The small number of donors limited the genetic and exposure-history diversity represented.

V loses 4 bases of germline sequence and J loses 2 bases, and the interval between the two ends is 12 bases. From the germline V gene, CDR1 is ENHRY and CDR2 is SYGVKD. Taken from cysteine to phenylalanine, the CDR3 has 15 residues. Only CDR3 DNA remains: 45 bases, in frame from the first base. Healthy HIV-negative adults with no recently reported acute infections or vaccinations were included as donors. Every donor was a Caucasian adult residing in Nashville, Tennessee, USA. In the unsorted samples, approximately 85 million PBMCs were counted, and genomic DNA was extracted using the QIAamp DNA Blood Mini kit. Blood was collected by leukapheresis, and PBMCs were isolated by Ficoll-Histopaque density gradient centrifugation and then cryopreserved in liquid nitrogen vapor phase.

The receptor comes from a woman aged 40 to 50 in good health. Some clones in this sample may be carry-over from other donors' samples. The chain is assembled from TRBV10-3 and TRBJ1-5; TRBD1 is a weak D gene call, 5 bases matching. The sequencing sample was made of PBMCs. The DNA sequence is given as TGTGCCATCAGTGGGGGGGGGATGGGCAATCAGCCCCAGCATTTT. This codes for CAISGGGMGNQPQHF.